These 14 T cell receptor beta chains came from one sample sequenced in a study of CD8+ T cells in alopecia areata. RNA extraction and reverse transcription yielded cDNA as sequencing template. Data came from immunoSEQ multiplex PCR; TCRdb stores just in-frame clones and leaves some out. The profile shows about 180,000 clones, approximately 56% of them singletons. The input for sequencing was CD4+ T cells sorted from blood, taken at week 0. All receptors come from a human donor with alopecia areata.

The rearrangement links TRBV30 to TRBJ2-6; perhaps D is TRBD1 or TRBD2 (5 bases each). Between the trimmed V and J ends, which lost 3 bases and 1 base, there was a span of 10 bases. CDR1 and CDR2 from the germline V gene are GTSNPN and SVGIG (reference sequence). This CDR3 contains 15 residues. Here the CDR3 reads CAWRSRESGANVLTF. CDR3 DNA: TGTGCCTGGAGGTCCAGGGAGTCTGGGGCCAACGTCCTGACTTTC.

In this sample, this clone turned up a few times. This rearrangement joins TRBV7-8 to TRBJ1-5; D uncertain. V was cut by 7 bases and J by 4 bases, with 14 bases left in between. CDR3 size: 14 residues. Germline values: CDR1 SGHVS, CDR2 FQNEAQ. This CDR3 is CASKEGAHNQPQHF. The CDR3 bases are TGTGCCAGCAAGGAGGGCGCCCATAATCAGCCCCAGCATTTT.

The chain recombines TRBV7-9 with TRBJ1-4; no clear D gene. The CDR3 has 14 residues. The V gene's germline CDR1 is SEHNR and CDR2 FQNEAQ (reference sequence). V lost 1 base and J lost 7, with 10 bases in between. The CDR3 nucleotides read TGTGCCAGCAGCTTAGATGGCGCGGGTGAAAAACTGTTTTTT. Amino acid sequence: CASSLDGAGEKLFF. Variable domain in full (rest from reference TRBV7-9 and TRBJ1-4): DTGVSQNPRHKITKRGQNVTFRCDPISEHNRLYWYRQTLGQGPEFLTYFQNEAQLEKSRLLSDRFSAERPKGSFSTLEIQRTEQGDSAMYLCASSLDGAGEKLFFGSGTQLSVL.

This sequence joins TRBV6-5 and TRBJ2-6; no reliable D call. Germline V gene sequence: CDR1 MNHEY, CDR2 SVGAGI. The V gene lost 5 bases and the J gene lost 4 bases, with 12 bases spanning the gap. This CDR3 is built from 15 residues. In nucleotides, the CDR3 is TGTGCCAGCAGTCCCTCAGGTACCGGGGCCAACGTCCTGACTTTC. Its protein product is CASSPSGTGANVLTF.

J is TRBJ1-5 and V is TRBV29-1; D possibly corresponds to TRBD1 (5 bases). CDR1 and CDR2 (germline): SQVTM, ANQGSEA. V was trimmed by 3 bases and J by 7 bases, leaving 13 bases between them. This CDR3 is 13 amino acids long. The CDR3 reads CSVDVGSGQPQHF. The CDR3 DNA sequence: TGCAGCGTTGACGTAGGTTCAGGGCAGCCCCAGCATTTT. The entire variable domain, with the rest obtained from reference TRBV29-1 and TRBJ1-5, is as follows: SAVISQKPSRDICQRGTSLTIQCQVDSQVTMMFWYRQQPGQSLTLIATANQGSEATYESGFVIDKFPISRPNLTFSTLTVSNMSPEDSSIYLCSVDVGSGQPQHFGDGTRLSIL.

This clone was seen a handful of times. The chain combines TRBV9 with TRBJ2-3; 13 bases match TRBD2. The CDR3 length is 17 residues. Trimming took 1 base from V and 6 from J; bases not matched to a gene: 8. Germline V gene sequence: CDR1 SGDLS, CDR2 YYNGEE. CDR3 sequence (DNA): TGTGCCAGCAGCGTATCCGGGACTAGCGGGGCCGGTGATACGCAGTATTTT. Protein: CASSVSGTSGAGDTQYF.

The CDR3 spells CASSPPGSQQPQHF. The CDR3 DNA reads TGTGCCAGTAGTCCGCCCGGGAGTCAACAGCCCCAGCATTTT. The chain recombines TRBV19 with TRBJ1-5; D uncertain. The germline V gene has CDR1 LNHDA and CDR2 SQIVND (reference sequence). The ends were cut back, 5 bases at V and 7 bases at J, with 15 bases in the middle. This CDR3 has 14 amino acids. The variable domain in full, with the rest retrieved from reference TRBV19 and TRBJ1-5, is DGGITQSPKYLFRKEGQNVTLSCEQNLNHDAMYWYRQDPGQGLRLIYYSQIVNDFQKGDIAEGYSVSREKKESFPLTVTSAQKNPTAFYLCASSPPGSQQPQHFGDGTRLSIL.

V and J are TRBV2 and TRBJ1-6; tentative D call: TRBD1 (5 bases). The CDR3 sequence is 14 residues long. Per the germline V gene, CDR1 is SNHLY and CDR2 is FYNNEI. The germline V and J ends were trimmed by 3 bases and 9 bases, with 12 bases remaining between them. The CDR3 nucleotides are TGTGCCAGCAGTGAGAGGGACGGCGGTTCACCCCTCCACTTT. This encodes CASSERDGGSPLHF.

The V gene is TRBV5-1, the J gene TRBJ2-7; 9 bases are shared with TRBD1. Germline values: CDR1 SGHRS, CDR2 YFSETQ. The V segment lost 5 bases and the J segment 5 bases; nucleotides outside the gene matches: 11. The CDR3 has 15 amino acids. The CDR3 DNA follows: TGCGCCAGCAGGGTGCTGGGACAGGGTTCCGACGAGCAGTACTTC. This codes for CASRVLGQGSDEQYF.

The chain uses TRBV2 and TRBJ2-5, with TRBD1 as a possible D gene (6 bases). CDR1 SNHLY and CDR2 FYNNEI come from the germline V gene. CDR3 length: 14 residues. Trimming left V 5 bases short and J 4 bases short, with 14 bases between. CDR3 amino acids: CASSITGIGETQYF. CDR3 nucleotides: TGTGCCAGCAGTATAACAGGGATCGGAGAGACCCAGTACTTC.

The rearrangement joins TRBV6-5 to TRBJ1-3, with a possible D match to TRBD1 (6 bases). Per the germline V gene, CDR1 is MNHEY and CDR2 is SVGAGI. Trimming left V 6 bases short and J 0 bases short, with 12 bases between. CDR3 length equals 15 residues. The CDR3 region is CASSRQVLSGNTIYF. The CDR3 bases are TGTGCCAGCAGCAGACAGGTCCTCTCTGGAAACACCATATATTTT.

This chain connects TRBV29-1 to TRBJ1-4; D uncertain. The CDR3 contains 12 residues. Germline CDR1 and CDR2: SQVTM and ANQGSEA. V dropped 5 bases and J dropped 1 base, with 5 bases sitting between them. The CDR3 DNA reads TGCAGCGTTCGAAAAACTAATGAAAAACTGTTTTTT. This encodes CSVRKTNEKLFF. The variable domain in full, completed from reference TRBV29-1 and TRBJ1-4, reads SAVISQKPSRDICQRGTSLTIQCQVDSQVTMMFWYRQQPGQSLTLIATANQGSEATYESGFVIDKFPISRPNLTFSTLTVSNMSPEDSSIYLCSVRKTNEKLFFGSGTQLSVL.

The rearrangement links TRBV5-1 to TRBJ2-5; 8 positions agree with TRBD1. With V trimmed by 5 bases and J by 4 bases, 13 bases remained unmatched. This CDR3 region has 16 residues. Germline assignment: CDR1 SGHRS and CDR2 YFSETQ. The CDR3 loop reads CASSRTGSSFRETQYF. In nucleotides, the CDR3 is TGCGCCAGCAGTCGGACAGGGAGTAGTTTCCGAGAGACCCAGTACTTC.

The J gene is TRBJ2-6, the V gene TRBV6-5; D is unclear. V gave up 4 bases and J gave up 0 bases, with 7 bases separating them. Germline V gene sequence: CDR1 MNHEY, CDR2 SVGAGI. The CDR3 has 15 residues. The CDR3 region has the DNA TGTGCCAGCAGTTCATACAGCTCTGGGGCCAACGTCCTGACTTTC. Its translation: CASSSYSSGANVLTF.